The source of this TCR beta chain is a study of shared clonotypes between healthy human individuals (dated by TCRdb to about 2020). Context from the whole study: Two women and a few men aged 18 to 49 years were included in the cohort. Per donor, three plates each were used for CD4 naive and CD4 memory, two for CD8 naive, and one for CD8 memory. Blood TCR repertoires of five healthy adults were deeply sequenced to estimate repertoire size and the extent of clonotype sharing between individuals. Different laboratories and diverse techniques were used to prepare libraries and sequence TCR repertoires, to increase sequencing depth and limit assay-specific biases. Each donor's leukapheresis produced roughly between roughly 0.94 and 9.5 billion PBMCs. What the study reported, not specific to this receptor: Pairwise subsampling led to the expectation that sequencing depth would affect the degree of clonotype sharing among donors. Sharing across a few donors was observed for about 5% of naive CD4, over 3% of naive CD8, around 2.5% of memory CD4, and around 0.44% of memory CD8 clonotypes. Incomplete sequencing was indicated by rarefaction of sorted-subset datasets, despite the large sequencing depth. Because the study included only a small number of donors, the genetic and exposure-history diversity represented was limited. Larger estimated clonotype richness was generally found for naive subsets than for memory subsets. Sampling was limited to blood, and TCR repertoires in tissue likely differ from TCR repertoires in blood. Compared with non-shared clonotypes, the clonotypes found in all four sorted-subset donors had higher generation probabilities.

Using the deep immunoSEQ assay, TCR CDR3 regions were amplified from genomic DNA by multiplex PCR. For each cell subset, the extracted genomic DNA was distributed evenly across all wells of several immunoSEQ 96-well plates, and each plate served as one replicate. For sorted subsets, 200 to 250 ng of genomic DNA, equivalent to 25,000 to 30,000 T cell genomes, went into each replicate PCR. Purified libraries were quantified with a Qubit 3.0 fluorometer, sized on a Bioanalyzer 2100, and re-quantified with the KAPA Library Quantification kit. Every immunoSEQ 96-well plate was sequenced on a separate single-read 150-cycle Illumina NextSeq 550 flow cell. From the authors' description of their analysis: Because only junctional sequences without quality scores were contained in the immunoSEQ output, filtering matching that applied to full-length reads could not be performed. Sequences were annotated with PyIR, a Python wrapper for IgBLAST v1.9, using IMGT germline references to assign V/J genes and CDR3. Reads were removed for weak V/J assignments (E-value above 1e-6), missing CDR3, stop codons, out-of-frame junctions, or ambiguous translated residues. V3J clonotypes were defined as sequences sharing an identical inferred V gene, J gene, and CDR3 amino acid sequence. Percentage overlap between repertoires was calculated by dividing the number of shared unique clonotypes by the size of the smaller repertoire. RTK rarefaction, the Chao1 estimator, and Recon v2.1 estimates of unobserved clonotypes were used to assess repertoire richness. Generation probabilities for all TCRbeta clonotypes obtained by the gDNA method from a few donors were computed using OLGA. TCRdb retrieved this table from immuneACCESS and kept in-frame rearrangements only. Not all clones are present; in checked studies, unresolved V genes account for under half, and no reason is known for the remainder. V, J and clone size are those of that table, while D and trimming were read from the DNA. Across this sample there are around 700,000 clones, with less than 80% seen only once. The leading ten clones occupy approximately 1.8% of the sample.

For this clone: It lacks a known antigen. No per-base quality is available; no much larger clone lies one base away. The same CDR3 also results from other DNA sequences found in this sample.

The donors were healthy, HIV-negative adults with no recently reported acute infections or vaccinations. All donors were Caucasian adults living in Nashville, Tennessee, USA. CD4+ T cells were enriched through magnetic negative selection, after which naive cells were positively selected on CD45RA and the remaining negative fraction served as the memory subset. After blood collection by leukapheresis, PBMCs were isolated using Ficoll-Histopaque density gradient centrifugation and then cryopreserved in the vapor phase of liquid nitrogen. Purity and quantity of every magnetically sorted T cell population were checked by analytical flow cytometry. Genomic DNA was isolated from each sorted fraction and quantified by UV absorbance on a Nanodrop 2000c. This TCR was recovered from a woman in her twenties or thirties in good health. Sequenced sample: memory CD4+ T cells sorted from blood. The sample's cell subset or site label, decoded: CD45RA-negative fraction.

DNA sequence: TGTGCCAGCAGCGTACTAGCGGGAAACACCGGGGAGCTGTTTTTT. It translates to CASSVLAGNTGELFF. The V gene is TRBV9 and the J gene is TRBJ2-2, and 9 junctional nucleotides match TRBD2. At the junction V is shortened by 1 base and J by 2 bases; bases outside the gene matches: 0. The CDR3 contains 15 residues, cysteine and phenylalanine counted. The CDR3 DNA has 45 bases and is translated from base 1. Via the germline V gene, CDR1 is SGDLS and CDR2 YYNGEE.